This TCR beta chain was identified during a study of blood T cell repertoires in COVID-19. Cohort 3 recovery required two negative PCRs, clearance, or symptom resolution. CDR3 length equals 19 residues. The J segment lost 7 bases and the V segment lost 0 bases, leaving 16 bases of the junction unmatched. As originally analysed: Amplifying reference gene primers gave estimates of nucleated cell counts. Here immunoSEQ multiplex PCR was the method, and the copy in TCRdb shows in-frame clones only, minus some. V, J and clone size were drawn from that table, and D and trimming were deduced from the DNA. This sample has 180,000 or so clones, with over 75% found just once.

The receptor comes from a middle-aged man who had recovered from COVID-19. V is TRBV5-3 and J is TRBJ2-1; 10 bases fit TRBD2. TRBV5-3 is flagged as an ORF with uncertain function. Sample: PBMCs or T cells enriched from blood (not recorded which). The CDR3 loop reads CARSLGRLAGASVGNEQFF. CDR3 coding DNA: TGTGCCAGAAGCTTGGGTAGGCTAGCGGGGGCTTCGGTGGGGAATGAGCAGTTCTTC.